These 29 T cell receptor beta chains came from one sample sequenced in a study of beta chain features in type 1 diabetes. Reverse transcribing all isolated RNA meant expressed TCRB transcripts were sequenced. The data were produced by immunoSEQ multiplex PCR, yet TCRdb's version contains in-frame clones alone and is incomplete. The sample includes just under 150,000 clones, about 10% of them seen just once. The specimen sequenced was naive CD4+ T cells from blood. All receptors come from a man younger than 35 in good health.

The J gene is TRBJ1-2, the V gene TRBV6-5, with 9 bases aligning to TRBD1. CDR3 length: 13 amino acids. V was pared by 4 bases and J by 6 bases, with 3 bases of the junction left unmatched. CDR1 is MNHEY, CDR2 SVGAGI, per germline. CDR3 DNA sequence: TGTGCCAGCAGTTTCCGGGACAGGGATGGCTACACCTTC. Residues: CASSFRDRDGYTF.

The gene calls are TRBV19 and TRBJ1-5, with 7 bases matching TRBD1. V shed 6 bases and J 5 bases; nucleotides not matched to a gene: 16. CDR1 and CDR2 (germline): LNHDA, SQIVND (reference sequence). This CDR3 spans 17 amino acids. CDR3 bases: TGTGCCAGTAGCACACCGACAGGGTCCCCGGACGATCAGCCCCAGCATTTT. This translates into CASSTPTGSPDDQPQHF. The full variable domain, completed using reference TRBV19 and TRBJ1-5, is DGGITQSPKYLFRKEGQNVTLSCEQNLNHDAMYWYRQDPGQGLRLIYYSQIVNDFQKGDIAEGYSVSREKKESFPLTVTSAQKNPTAFYLCASSTPTGSPDDQPQHFGDGTRLSIL.

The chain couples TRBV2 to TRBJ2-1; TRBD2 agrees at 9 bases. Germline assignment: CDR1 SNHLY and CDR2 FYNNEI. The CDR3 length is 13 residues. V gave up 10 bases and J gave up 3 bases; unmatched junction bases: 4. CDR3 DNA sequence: TGTGCCACCGGGACTAGCAGCTACAATGAGCAGTTCTTC. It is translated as CATGTSSYNEQFF.

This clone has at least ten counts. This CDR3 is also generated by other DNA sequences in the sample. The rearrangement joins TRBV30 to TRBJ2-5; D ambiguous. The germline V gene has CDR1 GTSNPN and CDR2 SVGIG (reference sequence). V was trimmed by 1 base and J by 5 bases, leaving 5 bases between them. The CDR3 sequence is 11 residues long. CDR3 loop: CAWSARETQYF. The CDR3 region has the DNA TGTGCCTGGAGTGCTAGGGAGACCCAGTACTTC.

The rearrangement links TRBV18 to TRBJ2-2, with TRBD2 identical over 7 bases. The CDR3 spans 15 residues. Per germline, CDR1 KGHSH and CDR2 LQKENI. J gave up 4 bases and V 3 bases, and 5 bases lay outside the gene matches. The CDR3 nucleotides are TGTGCCAGCTCACCGAGCGGGGTGGGCACCGGGGAGCTGTTTTTT. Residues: CASSPSGVGTGELFF.

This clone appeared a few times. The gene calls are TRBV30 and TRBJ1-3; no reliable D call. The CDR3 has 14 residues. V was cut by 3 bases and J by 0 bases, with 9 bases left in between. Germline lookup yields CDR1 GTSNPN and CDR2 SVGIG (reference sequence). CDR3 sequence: CAWRPLLSGNTIYF. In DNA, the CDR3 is TGTGCCTGGAGGCCGTTACTCTCTGGAAACACCATATATTTT.

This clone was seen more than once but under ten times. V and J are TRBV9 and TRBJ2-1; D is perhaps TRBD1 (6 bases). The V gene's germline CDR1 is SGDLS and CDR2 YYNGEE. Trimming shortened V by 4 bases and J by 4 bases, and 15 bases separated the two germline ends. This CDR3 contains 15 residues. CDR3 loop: CASSPQQGTYNEQFF. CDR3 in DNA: TGTGCCAGCAGCCCCCAACAGGGTACTTACAATGAGCAGTTCTTC.

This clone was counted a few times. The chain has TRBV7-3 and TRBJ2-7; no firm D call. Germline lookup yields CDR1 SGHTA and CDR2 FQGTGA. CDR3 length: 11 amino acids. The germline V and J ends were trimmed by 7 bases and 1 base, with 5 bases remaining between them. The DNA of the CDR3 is TGTGCCAGCATGCGGTCCTACGAGCAGTACTTC. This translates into CASMRSYEQYF.

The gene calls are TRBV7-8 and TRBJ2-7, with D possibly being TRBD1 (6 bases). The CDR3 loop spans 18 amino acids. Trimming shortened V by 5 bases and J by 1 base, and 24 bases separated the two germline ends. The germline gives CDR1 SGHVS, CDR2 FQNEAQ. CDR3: CASSPYPPYRVISYEQYF. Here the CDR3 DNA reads TGTGCCAGCAGCCCTTACCCTCCGTACAGGGTGATTTCCTACGAGCAGTACTTC.

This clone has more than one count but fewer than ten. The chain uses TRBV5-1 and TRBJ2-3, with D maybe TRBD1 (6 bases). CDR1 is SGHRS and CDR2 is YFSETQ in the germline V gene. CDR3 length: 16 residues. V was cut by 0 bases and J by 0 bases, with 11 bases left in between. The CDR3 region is CASSLEGGVSTDTQYF. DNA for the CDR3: TGCGCCAGCAGCTTGGAAGGGGGAGTCAGCACAGATACGCAGTATTTT.

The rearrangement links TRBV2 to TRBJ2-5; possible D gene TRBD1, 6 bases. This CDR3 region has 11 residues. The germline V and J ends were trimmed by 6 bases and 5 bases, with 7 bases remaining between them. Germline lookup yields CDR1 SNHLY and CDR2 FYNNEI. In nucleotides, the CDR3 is TGTGCCAGCAGGAGGGGGGAGACCCAGTACTTC. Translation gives CASRRGETQYF.

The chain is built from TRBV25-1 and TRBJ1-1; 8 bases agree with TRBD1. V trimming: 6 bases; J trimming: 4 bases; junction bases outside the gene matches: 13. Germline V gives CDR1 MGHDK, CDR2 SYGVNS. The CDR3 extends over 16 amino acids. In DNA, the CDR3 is TGTGCCAGCAGAACCAGCCAGGGGGCGAGGAGCACTGAAGCTTTCTTT. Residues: CASRTSQGARSTEAFF.

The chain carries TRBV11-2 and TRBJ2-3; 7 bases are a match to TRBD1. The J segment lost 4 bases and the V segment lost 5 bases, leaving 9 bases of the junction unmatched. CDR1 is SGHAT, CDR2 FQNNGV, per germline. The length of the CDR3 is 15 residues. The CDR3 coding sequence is TGTGCCAGCAGCCCTACGACAGGGTTCCCAGATACGCAGTATTTT. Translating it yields CASSPTTGFPDTQYF.

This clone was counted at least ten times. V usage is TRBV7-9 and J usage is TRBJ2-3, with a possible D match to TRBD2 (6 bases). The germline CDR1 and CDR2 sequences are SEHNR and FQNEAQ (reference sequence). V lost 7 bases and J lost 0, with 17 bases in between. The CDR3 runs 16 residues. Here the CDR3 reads CASNPGGPTSTDTQYF. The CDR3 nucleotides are TGTGCCAGCAACCCCGGGGGTCCCACTAGCACAGATACGCAGTATTTT.

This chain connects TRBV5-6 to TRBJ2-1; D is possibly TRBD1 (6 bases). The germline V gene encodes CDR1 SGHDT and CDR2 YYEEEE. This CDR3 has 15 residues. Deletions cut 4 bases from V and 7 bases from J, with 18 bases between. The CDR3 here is CASSQVFGTPNEQFF. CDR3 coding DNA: TGTGCCAGCAGCCAAGTATTCGGGACACCTAATGAGCAGTTCTTC.

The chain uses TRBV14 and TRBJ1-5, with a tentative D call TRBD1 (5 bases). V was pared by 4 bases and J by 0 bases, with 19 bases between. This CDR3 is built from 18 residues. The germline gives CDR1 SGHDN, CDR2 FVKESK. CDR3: CASSPLRDSLDSNQPQHF. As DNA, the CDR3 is TGTGCCAGCAGCCCCCTTCGAGACAGCTTGGATAGCAATCAGCCCCAGCATTTT.

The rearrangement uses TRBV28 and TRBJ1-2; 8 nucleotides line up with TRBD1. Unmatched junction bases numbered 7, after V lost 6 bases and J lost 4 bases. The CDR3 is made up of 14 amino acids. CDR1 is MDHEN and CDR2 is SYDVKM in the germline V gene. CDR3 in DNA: TGTGCCAGCAGGTCAGGGGGCGAGGGCTATGGCTACACCTTC. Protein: CASRSGGEGYGYTF.

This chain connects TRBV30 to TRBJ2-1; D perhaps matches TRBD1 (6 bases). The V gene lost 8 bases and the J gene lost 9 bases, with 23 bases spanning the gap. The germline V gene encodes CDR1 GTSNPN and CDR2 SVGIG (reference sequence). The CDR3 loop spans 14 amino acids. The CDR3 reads CAIDAQGKQVEQFF. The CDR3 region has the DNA TGTGCCATCGATGCTCAGGGGAAACAGGTTGAGCAGTTCTTC. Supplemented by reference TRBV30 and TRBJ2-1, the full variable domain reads SQTIHQWPATLVQPVGSPLSLECTVEGTSNPNLYWYRQAAGRGLQLLFYSVGIGQISSEVPQNLSASRPQDRQFILSSKKLLLSDSGFYLCAIDAQGKQVEQFFGPGTRLTVL.

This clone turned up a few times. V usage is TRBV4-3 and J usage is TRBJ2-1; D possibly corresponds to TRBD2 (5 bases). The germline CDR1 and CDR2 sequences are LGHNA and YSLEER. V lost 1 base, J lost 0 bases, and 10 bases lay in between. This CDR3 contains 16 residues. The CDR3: CASSQARGSSYNEQFF. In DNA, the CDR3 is TGCGCCAGCAGCCAAGCCCGGGGTAGCTCCTACAATGAGCAGTTCTTC.

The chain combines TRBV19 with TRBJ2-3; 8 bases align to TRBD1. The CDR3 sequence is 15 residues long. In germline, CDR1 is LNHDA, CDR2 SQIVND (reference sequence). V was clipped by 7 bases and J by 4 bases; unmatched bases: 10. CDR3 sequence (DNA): TGTGCCAGTAACCCTCCAGGGGGCATCGCAGATACGCAGTATTTT. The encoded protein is CASNPPGGIADTQYF.

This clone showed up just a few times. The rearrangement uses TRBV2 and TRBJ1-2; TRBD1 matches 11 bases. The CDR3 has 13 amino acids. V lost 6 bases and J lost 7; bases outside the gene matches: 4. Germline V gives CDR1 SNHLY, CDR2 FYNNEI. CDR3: CASSAGTGGGYTF. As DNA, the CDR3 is TGTGCCAGCAGCGCAGGGACAGGGGGTGGCTACACCTTC.

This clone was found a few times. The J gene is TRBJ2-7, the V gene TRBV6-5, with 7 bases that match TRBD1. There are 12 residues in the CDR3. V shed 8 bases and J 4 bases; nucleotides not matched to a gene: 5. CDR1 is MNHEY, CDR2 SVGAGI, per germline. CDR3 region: CASEGQLYEQYF. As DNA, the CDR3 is TGTGCCAGCGAGGGACAGCTATACGAGCAGTACTTC.

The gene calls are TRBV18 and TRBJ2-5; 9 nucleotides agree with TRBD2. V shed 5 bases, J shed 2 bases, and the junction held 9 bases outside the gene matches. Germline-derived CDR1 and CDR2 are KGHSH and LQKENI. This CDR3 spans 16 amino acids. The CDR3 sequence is CASSTFSGGPQETQYF. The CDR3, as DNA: TGTGCCAGCTCAACCTTTAGCGGGGGTCCTCAAGAGACCCAGTACTTC.

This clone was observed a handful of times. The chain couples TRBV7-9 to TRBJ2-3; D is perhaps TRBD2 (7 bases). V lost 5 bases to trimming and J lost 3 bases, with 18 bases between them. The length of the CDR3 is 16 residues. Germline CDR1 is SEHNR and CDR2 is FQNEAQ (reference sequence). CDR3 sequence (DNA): TGTGCCAGCAGCCGGGGGGAGGGGGTAGAGACAGATACGCAGTATTTT. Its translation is CASSRGEGVETDTQYF.

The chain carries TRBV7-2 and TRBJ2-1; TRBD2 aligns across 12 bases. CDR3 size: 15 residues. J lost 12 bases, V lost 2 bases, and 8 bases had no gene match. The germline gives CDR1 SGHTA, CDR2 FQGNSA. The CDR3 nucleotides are TGTGCCAGCAGCTTAAGACTAGCGGGGGCTGGGGGGCAGTTCTTC. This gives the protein CASSLRLAGAGGQFF.

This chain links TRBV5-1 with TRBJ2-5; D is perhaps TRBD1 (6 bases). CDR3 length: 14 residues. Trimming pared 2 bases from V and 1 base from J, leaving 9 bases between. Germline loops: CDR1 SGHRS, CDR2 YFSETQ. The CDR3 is CASSFMGAQETQYF. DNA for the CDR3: TGCGCCAGCAGCTTCATGGGGGCCCAAGAGACCCAGTACTTC.

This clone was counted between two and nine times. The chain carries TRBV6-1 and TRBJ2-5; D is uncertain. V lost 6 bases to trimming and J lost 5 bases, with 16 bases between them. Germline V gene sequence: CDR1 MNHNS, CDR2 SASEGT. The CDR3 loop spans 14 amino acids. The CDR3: CASRGVGSVETQYF. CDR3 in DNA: TGTGCCAGCAGAGGTGTTGGAAGCGTGGAGACCCAGTACTTC.

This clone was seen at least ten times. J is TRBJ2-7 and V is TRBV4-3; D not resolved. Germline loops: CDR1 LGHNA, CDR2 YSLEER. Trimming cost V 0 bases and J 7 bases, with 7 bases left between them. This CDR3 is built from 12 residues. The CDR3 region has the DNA TGCGCCAGCAGCCAAGATTTCGGTGAGCAGTACTTC. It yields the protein CASSQDFGEQYF.

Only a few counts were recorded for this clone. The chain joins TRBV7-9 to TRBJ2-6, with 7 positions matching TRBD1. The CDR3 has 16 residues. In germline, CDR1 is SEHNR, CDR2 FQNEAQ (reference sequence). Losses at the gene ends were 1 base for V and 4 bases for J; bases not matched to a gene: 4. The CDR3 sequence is CASSLETGAGANVLTF. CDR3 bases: TGTGCCAGCAGCTTAGAAACAGGGGCCGGGGCCAACGTCCTGACTTTC.